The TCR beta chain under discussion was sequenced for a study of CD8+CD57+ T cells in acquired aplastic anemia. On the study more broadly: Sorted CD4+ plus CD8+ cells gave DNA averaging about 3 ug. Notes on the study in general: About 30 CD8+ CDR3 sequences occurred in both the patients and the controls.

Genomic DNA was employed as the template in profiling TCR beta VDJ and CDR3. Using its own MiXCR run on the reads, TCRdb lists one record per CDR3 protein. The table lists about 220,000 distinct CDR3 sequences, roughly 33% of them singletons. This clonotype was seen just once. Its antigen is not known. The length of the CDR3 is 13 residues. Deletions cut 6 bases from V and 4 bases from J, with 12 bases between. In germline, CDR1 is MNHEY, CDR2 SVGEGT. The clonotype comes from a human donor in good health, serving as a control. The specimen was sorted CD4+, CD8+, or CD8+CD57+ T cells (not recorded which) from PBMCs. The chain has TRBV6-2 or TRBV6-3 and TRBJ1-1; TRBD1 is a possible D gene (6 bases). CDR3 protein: CASSPGHLTEAFF. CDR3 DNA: TGTGCCAGCAGCCCGGGACACCTCACTGAAGCTTTCTTT.